The 32 T cell receptor beta chains below come from one sample, sequenced in a study of T cell repertoires in cytomegalovirus infection. TCRdb re-called the reads with MiXCR, one entry per CDR3 protein. The repertoire holds 250,000 to 300,000 distinct CDR3 sequences, with about 18% as singletons. The sample comprised CD8+ T cells from PBMCs. The receptors were sampled from a human donor in good health (CMV status not recorded). Some clones in this sample may be carry-over from other donors' samples.

This chain joins TRBV7-9 and TRBJ2-7, with D possibly being TRBD2 (5 bases). CDR1 is SEHNR, CDR2 FQNEAQ, per germline (reference sequence). The V end lost 6 bases, the J end lost 3 bases, and 24 bases lay between the germline ends. The CDR3 loop spans 17 amino acids. The CDR3 spells CASSSPQRHEGRYEQYF. The CDR3 DNA reads as TGTGCCAGCAGTAGCCCCCAGAGACACGAGGGTCGCTACGAGCAGTACTTC.

This clonotype occurred a few times. Here the CDR3 reads CASSLVWTPSSYEQYF. In DNA, the CDR3 is TGTGCCAGCAGTTTAGTCTGGACCCCCAGCTCCTACGAGCAGTACTTC. J is TRBJ2-7 and V is TRBV12-3 or TRBV12-4, with D uncertain. This CDR3 has 16 residues. Trimming removed 1 base at V and 0 bases at J, with 13 bases between.

This clonotype turned up a few times. The CDR3 DNA follows: TGTGCCAGTAGTATCCAGGGCTCCTTCGGCACAAGCACAGATACGCAGTATTTT. It specifies CASSIQGSFGTSTDTQYF. The chain carries TRBV19 and TRBJ2-3; a possible D gene is TRBD1 (5 bases). V was cut by 3 bases and J by 0 bases, with 19 bases left in between. This CDR3 region has 18 residues. Germline CDR1 is LNHDA and CDR2 is SQIVND (reference sequence).

The chain has TRBV29-1 and TRBJ1-5; D gene ambiguous. CDR3 size: 13 residues. The germline V gene encodes CDR1 SQVTM and CDR2 ANQGSEA. Between the trimmed V and J ends, which lost 8 bases and 0 bases, there was a span of 11 bases. The CDR3 DNA reads as TGCAGCTTTACAGTAAATAGCAATCAGCCCCAGCATTTT. This gives the protein CSFTVNSNQPQHF.

This clonotype occurred many times. The chain links TRBV6-1 to TRBJ1-5, with 7 bases identical to TRBD1. V dropped 1 base and J dropped 7; count of bases not matched to a gene: 4. CDR3 length: 14 amino acids. The germline gives CDR1 MNHNS, CDR2 SASEGT. CDR3 nucleotide sequence: TGTGCCAGCAGTGAAGGAAGGGGGCCCCAGCCCCAGCATTTT. Translating gives CASSEGRGPQPQHF.

This clonotype was observed many times. The V call is TRBV5-6, the J call TRBJ2-1; possible D gene TRBD1, 6 bases. Per germline, CDR1 SGHDT and CDR2 YYEEEE. The V end was cut by 3 bases, the J end by 9 bases, with 22 bases between. The CDR3 length is 16 residues. The CDR3 sequence is CASSWGQRLEWGEQFF. CDR3 nucleotide sequence: TGTGCCAGCAGCTGGGGGCAAAGACTCGAATGGGGTGAGCAGTTCTTC.

This chain connects TRBV29-1 to TRBJ1-4, with TRBD1 identical over 9 bases. Germline V gene sequence: CDR1 SQVTM, CDR2 ANQGSEA. CDR3 length: 16 amino acids. V dropped 6 bases and J dropped 8; count of bases not matched to a gene: 16. CDR3 DNA sequence: TGCAGCGTCTTATCCGGGACAGGGTCCTCATGGGAAAAACTGTTTTTT. Amino acid sequence: CSVLSGTGSSWEKLFF.

This clonotype was recorded a few times. This rearrangement joins TRBV19 to TRBJ2-7; TRBD1 is a possible D gene (6 bases). Germline-derived CDR1 and CDR2 are LNHDA and SQIVND (reference sequence). Trimming took off 7 bases at V and 5 bases at J, with 15 bases between the two ends. This CDR3 comprises 13 residues. The CDR3 protein is CASIGQGSHEQYF. The CDR3 nucleotides are TGTGCCAGTATCGGCCAGGGGAGTCACGAGCAGTACTTC.

At least ten counts were recorded for this clonotype. The V and J genes are TRBV7-8 and TRBJ2-7; D perhaps matches TRBD2 (6 bases). V lost 1 base to trimming and J lost 0 bases, with 16 bases between them. The CDR3 runs to 17 residues. Germline values: CDR1 SGHVS, CDR2 FQNEAQ. Here the CDR3 reads CASSLERSGGYSYEQYF. Here the CDR3 DNA reads TGTGCCAGCAGCTTAGAACGATCCGGGGGTTACTCCTACGAGCAGTACTTC.

This clonotype occurred a few times. V usage is TRBV6-6 and J usage is TRBJ2-1; maybe TRBD2 (5 bases). CDR3 length equals 17 residues. The germline V gene encodes CDR1 MNHNY and CDR2 SVGAGI (reference sequence). V was trimmed by 2 bases and J by 5 bases, leaving 19 bases between them. The CDR3 bases are TGTGCCAGCAGTTACACTCGGACTGGAGTTCCCCACAATGAGCAGTTCTTC. Its protein is CASSYTRTGVPHNEQFF.

This clonotype was counted between two and nine times. This chain links TRBV6-5 with TRBJ2-7; TRBD1 matches at 10 bases. The germline CDR1 and CDR2 sequences are MNHEY and SVGAGI. The CDR3 covers 20 residues. J gave up 3 bases and V 5 bases, and 22 bases lay outside the gene matches. Written as DNA, the CDR3 is TGTGCCAGCAGTCAAGGGGACAGGGGAAAAGATCTCTCGGCAGTCTACGAGCAGTACTTC. This codes for CASSQGDRGKDLSAVYEQYF.

This clonotype was recorded a few times. The genes are TRBV4-1 and TRBJ2-1; the match to TRBD2 covers 10 bases. The length of the CDR3 is 15 residues. Per germline, CDR1 MGHRA and CDR2 YSYEKL. V was clipped by 4 bases and J by 8 bases; unmatched bases: 8. In DNA form, the CDR3 reads TGCGCCAGCAGCCCCCCGGAGCGGGGGGGAGATGAGCAGTTCTTC. Translated: CASSPPERGGDEQFF.

This clonotype was observed a handful of times. The rearrangement joins TRBV5-1 to TRBJ2-1; D tentatively fits TRBD1 or TRBD2 (5 bases each). CDR1 and CDR2 (germline): SGHRS, YFSETQ. V was clipped by 5 bases and J by 2 bases, with 14 bases between them. CDR3 length: 15 amino acids. CDR3 sequence reads: CASRSWDGTYNEQFF. As DNA, the CDR3 is TGCGCCAGCAGGAGTTGGGACGGAACCTACAATGAGCAGTTCTTC.

The chain links TRBV6-5 to TRBJ2-1; no clear D. The germline V gene has CDR1 MNHEY and CDR2 SVGAGI. V was cut by 1 base and J by 10 bases, with 11 bases left in between. The CDR3 covers 13 residues. This CDR3 is CASSYFVNGEQFF. In nucleotides, the CDR3 is TGTGCCAGCAGTTACTTTGTCAACGGGGAGCAGTTCTTC.

This clonotype has a handful of counts. CDR3 protein: CASSLDISSYEQYF. The CDR3 coding sequence is TGTGCCAGTAGTTTGGACATCAGCTCCTACGAGCAGTACTTC. V gene TRBV19 combines with J gene TRBJ2-7; D might be TRBD1 (5 bases). This CDR3 has 14 residues. Trimming left V 5 bases short and J 0 bases short, with 11 bases between. Germline V gives CDR1 LNHDA, CDR2 SQIVND (reference sequence).

This clonotype was seen repeatedly, ten times or more. The genes are TRBV7-2 and TRBJ2-7; possibly TRBD1 for D (5 bases). Trimming removed 2 bases from V and 3 bases from J, with 8 bases in between. The CDR3 length is 13 residues. CDR1 and CDR2 (germline): SGHTA, FQGNSA. The CDR3 region has the DNA TGTGCCAGCAGCTTACTGCAGGGCTACGAGCAGTACTTC. Translating it yields CASSLLQGYEQYF. The full variable domain, completed using reference TRBV7-2 and TRBJ2-7, is GAGVSQSPSNKVTEKGKDVELRCDPISGHTALYWYRQSLGQGLEFLIYFQGNSAPDKSGLPSDRFSAERTGGSVSTLTIQRTQQEDSAVYLCASSLLQGYEQYFGPGTRLTVT.

The rearrangement uses TRBV6-5 and TRBJ1-2; D possibly corresponds to TRBD1 (5 bases). V shed 7 bases and J shed 5 bases, with 14 bases lying between them. The CDR3 length is 13 residues. Per the germline V gene, CDR1 is MNHEY and CDR2 is SVGAGI. The DNA for the CDR3 is TGTGCCAGCAATGGTGGGGCCTATTATGGCTACACCTTC. Its protein product is CASNGGAYYGYTF.

This clonotype has just a few counts. The rearrangement uses TRBV9 and TRBJ2-1, with 12 bases matching TRBD2. The germline V gene has CDR1 SGDLS and CDR2 YYNGEE. CDR3 length equals 15 residues. Losses at the gene ends were 4 bases for V and 7 bases for J; bases not matched to a gene: 6. Here the CDR3 DNA reads TGTGCCAGCAGCCCATGGGGACTAGCGGGTAATGAGCAGTTCTTC. It translates to CASSPWGLAGNEQFF.

In its sample, this clonotype was seen many times. V usage is TRBV7-9 and J usage is TRBJ1-1, with D uncertain. The length of the CDR3 is 20 residues. V lost 4 bases to trimming and J lost 1 base, with 28 bases between them. CDR1 SEHNR and CDR2 FQNEAQ come from the germline V gene (reference sequence). CDR3 bases: TGTGCCAGCAGCTCGCCCTTGGGCGATTCCGGAGGCCCCGCGAACACTGAAGCTTTCTTT. It encodes CASSSPLGDSGGPANTEAFF.

This clonotype has a handful of counts. In DNA form, the CDR3 reads TGCAGCGTCCAGACAGGGGAGGCCACTGAAGCTTTCTTT. Its protein product is CSVQTGEATEAFF. The V and J genes are TRBV29-1 and TRBJ1-1; 8 bases are shared with TRBD1. This CDR3 has 13 amino acids. From germline, CDR1 is SQVTM and CDR2 ANQGSEA. The ends lost 6 bases at V and 4 bases at J; junction bases unmatched: 7.

This clonotype was seen repeatedly, ten times or more. The chain carries TRBV14 and TRBJ2-1; no definite D call. Trimming took off 3 bases at V and 6 bases at J, with 15 bases between the two ends. This CDR3 is built from 15 residues. Germline lookup yields CDR1 SGHDN and CDR2 FVKESK. The CDR3 protein is CASSHPGDWRNEQFF. DNA for the CDR3: TGTGCCAGCAGCCACCCTGGAGACTGGCGCAATGAGCAGTTCTTC.

At least ten counts were recorded for this clonotype. The chain recombines TRBV7-2 with TRBJ2-7; D remains unclear. The germline V gene has CDR1 SGHTA and CDR2 FQGNSA. The CDR3 extends over 13 amino acids. V lost 5 bases and J lost 3, with 11 bases in between. For the CDR3, the DNA is TGTGCCAGCAGCCGAGGTGGGCTCTACGAGCAGTACTTC. It encodes CASSRGGLYEQYF.

This chain joins TRBV28 and TRBJ1-6; the D is unclear. The V gene lost 5 bases and the J gene lost 4 bases, with 9 bases spanning the gap. The germline CDR1 and CDR2 sequences are MDHEN and SYDVKM. CDR3 length: 14 residues. The CDR3 loop reads CASSPRTYNSPLHF. The CDR3 DNA follows: TGTGCCAGCAGTCCCCGGACGTATAATTCACCCCTCCACTTT.

This clonotype was observed a handful of times. This rearrangement joins TRBV13 to TRBJ2-7; unclear D gene. The CDR3 spans 14 residues. V dropped 0 bases and J dropped 3 bases, with 9 bases sitting between them. Germline CDR1 PRHDT, CDR2 FYEKMQ (reference sequence). CDR3 DNA sequence: TGTGCCAGCAGCTTAGGCCGTCAGAACTACGAGCAGTACTTC. It specifies CASSLGRQNYEQYF. The whole variable domain, remainder taken from reference TRBV13 and TRBJ2-7, is AAGVIQSPRHLIKEKRETATLKCYPIPRHDTVYWYQQGPGQDPQFLISFYEKMQSDKGSIPDRFSAQQFSDYHSELNMSSLELGDSALYFCASSLGRQNYEQYFGPGTRLTVT.

In its sample, this clonotype was seen many times. The CDR3 region is CASSYKTSGVQETQYF. CDR3 nucleotides: TGTGCCAGCAGCTACAAGACTAGCGGGGTCCAAGAGACCCAGTACTTC. The genes are TRBV7-6 and TRBJ2-5, with 11 nucleotides matching TRBD2. The CDR3 sequence is 16 residues long. Germline-derived CDR1 and CDR2 are SGHVS and FNYEAQ. V trimming: 4 bases; J trimming: 1 base; junction bases outside the gene matches: 5.

This clonotype was recorded many times. This rearrangement joins TRBV10-3 to TRBJ1-1; D may be TRBD1 (6 bases). CDR1 ENHRY and CDR2 SYGVKD come from the germline V gene. Trimming stripped 0 bases from V and 8 bases from J, with 16 bases between. CDR3 length: 15 residues. The CDR3 spells CAISESLGRGMEAFF. The CDR3 region has the DNA TGTGCCATCAGTGAGTCGTTGGGCAGGGGAATGGAAGCTTTCTTT.

This clonotype appeared a few times. As DNA, the CDR3 is TGTGCCAGCAGTACAACCCGGAACGCCCACTATGGCTACACCTTC. It codes for CASSTTRNAHYGYTF. V is TRBV27 and J is TRBJ1-2; D is unclear. Germline CDR1 reads MNHEY; CDR2 reads SMNVEV (reference sequence). The CDR3 has 15 amino acids. Trimming shortened V by 5 bases and J by 3 bases, and 16 bases separated the two germline ends.

A note on this clonotype: A read error may be the cause here, since a much bigger clone is one base away. The chain couples TRBV7-6 to TRBJ2-3; TRBD2 might be the D (7 bases). Germline V gene data show CDR1 as SGHVS and CDR2 as FNYEAQ. V shed 0 bases and J shed 2 bases, with 12 bases lying between them. The CDR3 has 16 residues. CDR3 loop: CASSLATGGATDTQYF. The CDR3 DNA is TGTGCCAGCAGCTTAGCGACGGGGGGCGCCACAGATACGCAGTATTTT. Together with reference TRBV7-6 and TRBJ2-3, the CDR3 gives the full variable domain: GAGVSQSPRYKVTKRGQDVALRCDPISGHVSLYWYRQALGQGPEFLTYFNYEAQQDKSGLPNDRFSAERPEGSISTLTIQRTEQRDSAMYRCASSLATGGATDTQYFGPGTRLTVL.

A few counts support this clonotype. The rearrangement uses TRBV19 and TRBJ2-5; tentatively, D is TRBD2 (7 bases). From germline, CDR1 is LNHDA and CDR2 SQIVND (reference sequence). Trimming took 3 bases from V and 3 from J, leaving 14 bases between them. The CDR3 is 15 amino acids. In nucleotides, the CDR3 is TGTGCCAGTAGTATTTGGGGGGGGCGTGAAGAGACCCAGTACTTC. Its translation is CASSIWGGREETQYF.

The chain links TRBV5-5 to TRBJ2-7; 11 nucleotides agree with TRBD1. Germline CDR1 reads SGHKS; CDR2 reads YYEKEE (reference sequence). The length of the CDR3 is 16 residues. V shed 3 bases and J 3 bases; nucleotides not matched to a gene: 8. As DNA, the CDR3 is TGTGCCAGCAGCTACGGACAGGGGGCTACTATCTACGAGCAGTACTTC. This codes for CASSYGQGATIYEQYF.

This chain uses TRBV11-2 with TRBJ2-1, with D possibly called TRBD1 or TRBD2 (5 bases each). This CDR3 has 14 residues. The germline V gene encodes CDR1 SGHAT and CDR2 FQNNGV. V was pared by 3 bases and J by 10 bases, with 16 bases between. The CDR3 sequence is CASSFKWGSGEQFF. The CDR3, as DNA: TGTGCCAGCAGCTTTAAATGGGGGAGCGGAGAGCAGTTCTTC.

Ten or more counts support this clonotype. This chain connects TRBV4-1 to TRBJ2-5, with 7 positions matching TRBD1. The germline V gene encodes CDR1 MGHRA and CDR2 YSYEKL. V trimming: 1 base; J trimming: 4 bases; junction bases outside the gene matches: 6. The CDR3 has 15 residues. The CDR3 spells CASSQGQGWGETQYF. The CDR3 DNA sequence: TGCGCCAGCAGCCAAGGACAGGGATGGGGAGAGACCCAGTACTTC.